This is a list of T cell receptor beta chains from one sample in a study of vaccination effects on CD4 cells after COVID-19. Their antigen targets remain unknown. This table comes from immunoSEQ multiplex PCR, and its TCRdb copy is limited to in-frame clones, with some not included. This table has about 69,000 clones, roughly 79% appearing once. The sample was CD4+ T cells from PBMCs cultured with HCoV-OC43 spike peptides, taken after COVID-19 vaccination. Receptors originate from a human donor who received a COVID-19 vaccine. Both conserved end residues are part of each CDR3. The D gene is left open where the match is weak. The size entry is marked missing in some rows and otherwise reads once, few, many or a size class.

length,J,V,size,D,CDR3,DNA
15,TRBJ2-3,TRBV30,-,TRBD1,CAWSVPGTGSDTQYF,TGTGCCTGGAGTGTTCCTGGGACAGGGTCAGATACGCAGTATTTT
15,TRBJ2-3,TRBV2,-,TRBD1,CASTRQGGTTDTQYF,TGTGCCAGCACTAGACAGGGGGGGACGACAGATACGCAGTATTTT
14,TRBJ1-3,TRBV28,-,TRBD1,CASSRMGQGNTIYF,TGTGCCAGCAGCCGAATGGGACAGGGGAACACCATATATTTT
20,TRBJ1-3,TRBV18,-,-,CASSPPLAPRTKNSGNTIYF,TGTGCCAGCTCACCACCCCTAGCCCCGCGAACTAAAAACTCTGGAAACACCATATATTTT
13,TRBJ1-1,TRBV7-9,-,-,CASSLEGGTEAFF,TGTGCCAGCAGCTTAGAAGGGGGCACTGAAGCTTTCTTT
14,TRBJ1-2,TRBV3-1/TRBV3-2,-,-,CASSPARGLGGYTF,TGTGCCAGCAGCCCGGCCCGAGGCCTAGGTGGCTACACCTTC
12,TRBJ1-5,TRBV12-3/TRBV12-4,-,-,CASGRGYQPQHF,TGTGCCAGCGGGAGGGGGTACCAGCCCCAGCATTTT
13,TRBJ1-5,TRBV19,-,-,CASSMGGLEPQHF,TGTGCCAGTAGTATGGGGGGGTTGGAACCCCAGCATTTT
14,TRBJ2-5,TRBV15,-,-,CATSSRRTEETQYF,TGTGCCACCAGCAGTCGTCGGACGGAAGAGACCCAGTACTTC
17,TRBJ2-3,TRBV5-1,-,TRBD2,CASSAPLRGGSTDTQYF,TGCGCCAGCAGCGCCCCCCTCCGGGGGGGAAGCACAGATACGCAGTATTTT
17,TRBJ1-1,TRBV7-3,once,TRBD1,CASSPNPYRGVNTEAFF,TGTGCCAGCAGCCCAAACCCATACAGGGGAGTGAACACTGAAGCTTTCTTT
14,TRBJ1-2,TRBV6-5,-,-,CASSYGGTNYGYTF,TGTGCCAGCAGTTACGGCGGAACTAACTATGGCTACACCTTC
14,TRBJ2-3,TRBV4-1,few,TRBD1,CASSRDSLWNTQYF,TGCGCCAGCAGCCGGGACAGTTTATGGAATACGCAGTATTTT
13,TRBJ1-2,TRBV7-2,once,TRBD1,CASSWTGPYGYTF,TGTGCCAGCAGCTGGACAGGTCCCTATGGCTACACCTTC
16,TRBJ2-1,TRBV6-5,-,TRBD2,CASSYSKTSGGGEQFF,TGTGCCAGCAGTTACTCGAAGACTAGCGGGGGCGGTGAGCAGTTCTTC
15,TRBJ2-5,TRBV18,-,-,CASSPAGLPGETQYF,TGTGCCAGCTCACCCGCCGGACTCCCCGGGGAGACCCAGTACTTC
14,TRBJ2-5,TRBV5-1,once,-,CASSRPEYQETQYF,TGCGCCAGCAGCAGGCCTGAGTACCAAGAGACCCAGTACTTC
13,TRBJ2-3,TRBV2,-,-,CASRAGTGDTQYF,TGTGCCAGCAGAGCCGGGACGGGAGATACGCAGTATTTT
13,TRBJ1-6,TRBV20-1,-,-,CSASRQIHSPLHF,TGCAGTGCTAGTCGACAGATTCATTCACCCCTCCACTTT
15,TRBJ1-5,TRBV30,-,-,CAWSAPGGRNQPQHF,TGTGCCTGGAGTGCCCCCGGTGGACGCAATCAGCCCCAGCATTTT
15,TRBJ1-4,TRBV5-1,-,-,CASSDLAGANEKLFF,TGCGCCAGCAGCGACTTGGCCGGTGCTAATGAAAAACTGTTTTTT
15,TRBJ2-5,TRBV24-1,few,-,CATSDRNRLQETQYF,TGTGCCACCAGTGATCGTAACAGGTTGCAAGAGACCCAGTACTTC
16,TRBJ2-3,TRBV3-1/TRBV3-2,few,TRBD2,CASSQGLAGGPVTQYF,TGTGCCAGCAGCCAAGGGCTAGCGGGGGGGCCTGTGACGCAGTATTTT
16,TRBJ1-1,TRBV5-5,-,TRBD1,CASSLVPGTGKTEAFF,TGTGCCAGCAGCTTGGTCCCCGGGACAGGGAAGACTGAAGCTTTCTTT
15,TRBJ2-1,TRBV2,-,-,CASSGNRATDNEQFF,TGTGCCAGCAGTGGAAACAGGGCGACGGACAATGAGCAGTTCTTC
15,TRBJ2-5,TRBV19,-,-,CASSTGGGYGETQYF,TGTGCCAGTAGCACTGGAGGGGGTTACGGGGAGACCCAGTACTTC
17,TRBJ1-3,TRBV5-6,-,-,CASSLAGLGYSGNTIYF,TGTGCCAGCAGCTTGGCCGGGTTGGGATACTCTGGAAACACCATATATTTT
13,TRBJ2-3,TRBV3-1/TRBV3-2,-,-,CASSQSIADTQYF,TGTGCCAGCAGCCAATCAATCGCAGATACGCAGTATTTT
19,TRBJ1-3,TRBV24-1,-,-,CATSVSGRMGTHSGNTIYF,TGTGCCACCAGTGTTTCGGGTCGGATGGGGACCCACTCTGGAAACACCATATATTTT
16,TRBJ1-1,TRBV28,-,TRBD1,CASSTPGAGGRTEAFF,TGTGCCAGCAGTACTCCTGGGGCAGGGGGTAGAACTGAAGCTTTCTTT
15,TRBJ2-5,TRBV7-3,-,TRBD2,CASSLAGGYQETQYF,TGTGCCAGCAGCTTAGCGGGGGGGTACCAAGAGACCCAGTACTTC
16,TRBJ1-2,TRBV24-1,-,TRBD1,CATSDSGTGGVYGYTF,TGTGCCACCAGTGACTCCGGGACAGGGGGCGTCTATGGCTACACCTTC
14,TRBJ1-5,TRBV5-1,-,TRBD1,CASSLEGGGQPQHF,TGCGCCAGCAGCTTGGAAGGGGGCGGTCAGCCCCAGCATTTT
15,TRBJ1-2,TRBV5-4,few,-,CASSLDILGVSGYTF,TGTGCCAGCAGCTTGGATATTCTCGGGGTCTCTGGCTACACCTTC
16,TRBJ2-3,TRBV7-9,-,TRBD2,CASSFASGERTDTQYF,TGTGCCAGCAGCTTTGCTAGCGGGGAGCGCACAGATACGCAGTATTTT
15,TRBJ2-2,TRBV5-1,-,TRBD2,CASSLGPGGTGELFF,TGCGCCAGCAGCTTGGGGCCGGGAGGGACCGGGGAGCTGTTTTTT
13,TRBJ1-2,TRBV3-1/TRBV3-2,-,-,CASSPQGNYGYTF,TGTGCCAGCAGCCCACAGGGTAACTATGGCTACACCTTC
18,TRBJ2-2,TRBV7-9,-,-,CASSRDRDPWRDTGELFF,TGTGCCAGCAGCCGAGACAGGGACCCCTGGAGGGACACCGGGGAGCTGTTTTTT
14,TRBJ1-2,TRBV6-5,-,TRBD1,CASRAPDRGDGYTF,TGTGCCAGCAGGGCACCGGACAGGGGGGATGGCTACACCTTC
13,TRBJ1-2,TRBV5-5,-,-,CASRPTGWYGYTF,TGTGCCAGCCGTCCAACAGGGTGGTATGGCTACACCTTC
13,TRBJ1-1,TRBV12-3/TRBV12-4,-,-,CASTEQANTEAFF,TGTGCCAGCACCGAACAAGCGAACACTGAAGCTTTCTTT
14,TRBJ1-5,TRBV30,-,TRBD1,CAWTPDRDTQPQHF,TGTGCCTGGACCCCTGACAGGGATACCCAGCCCCAGCATTTT
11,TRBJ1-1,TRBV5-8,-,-,CASSLRSEAFF,TGTGCCAGCAGCTTACGGAGTGAAGCTTTCTTT
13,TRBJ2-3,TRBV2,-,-,CASSVERGDTQYF,TGTGCCAGCAGTGTGGAACGGGGAGATACGCAGTATTTT
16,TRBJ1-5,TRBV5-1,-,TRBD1,CASSFLPGGTDQPQHF,TGCGCCAGCAGCTTCCTCCCAGGGGGCACCGATCAGCCCCAGCATTTT
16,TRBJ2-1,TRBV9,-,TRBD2,CASSVSGRGGNNEQFF,TGTGCCAGCAGCGTATCTGGGCGGGGGGGTAACAATGAGCAGTTCTTC
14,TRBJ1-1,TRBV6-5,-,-,CASSYSAGKAEAFF,TGTGCCAGCAGTTACTCGGCAGGGAAGGCTGAAGCTTTCTTT
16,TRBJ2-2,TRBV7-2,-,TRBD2,CASSFRTREDTGELFF,TGTGCCAGCAGCTTCCGGACTAGGGAGGACACCGGGGAGCTGTTTTTT
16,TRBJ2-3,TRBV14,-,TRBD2,CASSQGAGTNTDTQYF,TGTGCCAGCAGCCAAGGGGCGGGGACTAACACAGATACGCAGTATTTT
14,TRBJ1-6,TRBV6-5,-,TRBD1,CAYGSGQGYSPLHF,TGTGCCTACGGGTCGGGACAGGGGTATTCACCCCTCCACTTT
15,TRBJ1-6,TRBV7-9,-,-,CASSFDVGVNSPLHF,TGTGCCAGCAGCTTCGATGTGGGGGTTAATTCACCCCTCCACTTT
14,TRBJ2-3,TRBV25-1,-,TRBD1,CATRTGPSTDTQYF,TGTGCCACCCGGACAGGGCCTAGCACAGATACGCAGTATTTT
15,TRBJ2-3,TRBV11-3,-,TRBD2,CASSSNGGSTDTQYF,TGTGCCAGCAGCTCTAACGGGGGGAGCACAGATACGCAGTATTTT
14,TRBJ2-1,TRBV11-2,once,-,CASSPGTVYNEQFF,TGTGCCAGCAGCCCCGGGACGGTCTACAATGAGCAGTTCTTC
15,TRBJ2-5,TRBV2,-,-,CASVRASVPRETQYF,TGTGCCAGCGTCCGGGCTAGCGTACCAAGGGAGACCCAGTACTTC